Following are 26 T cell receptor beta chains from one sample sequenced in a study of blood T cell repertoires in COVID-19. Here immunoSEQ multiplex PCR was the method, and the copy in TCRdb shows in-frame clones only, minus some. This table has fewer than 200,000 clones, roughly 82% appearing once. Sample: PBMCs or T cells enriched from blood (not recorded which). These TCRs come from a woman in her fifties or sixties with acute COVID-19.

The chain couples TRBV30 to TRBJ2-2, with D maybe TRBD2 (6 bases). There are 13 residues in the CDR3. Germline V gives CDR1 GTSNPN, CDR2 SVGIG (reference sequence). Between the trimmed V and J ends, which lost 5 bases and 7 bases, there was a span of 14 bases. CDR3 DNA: TGTGCCTGGGGTCGCATGGGGGGCGGGGAGCTGTTTTTT. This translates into CAWGRMGGGELFF.

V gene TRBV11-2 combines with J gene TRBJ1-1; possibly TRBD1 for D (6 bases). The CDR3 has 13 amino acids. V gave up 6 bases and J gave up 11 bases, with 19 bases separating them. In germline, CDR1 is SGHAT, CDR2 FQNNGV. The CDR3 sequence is CASRPGGQGRAFF. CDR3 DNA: TGTGCCAGCAGGCCGGGGGGGCAGGGTCGGGCTTTCTTT. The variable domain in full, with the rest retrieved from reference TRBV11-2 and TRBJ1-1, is EAGVAQSPRYKIIEKRQSVAFWCNPISGHATLYWYQQILGQGPKLLIQFQNNGVVDDSQLPKDRFSAERLKGVDSTLKIQPAKLEDSAVYLCASRPGGQGRAFFGQGTRLTVV.

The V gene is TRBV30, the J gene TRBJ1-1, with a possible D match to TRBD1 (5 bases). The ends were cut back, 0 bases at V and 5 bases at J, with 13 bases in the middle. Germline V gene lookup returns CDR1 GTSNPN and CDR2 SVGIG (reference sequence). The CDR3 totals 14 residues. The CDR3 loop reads CAWSVRGRGTEAFF. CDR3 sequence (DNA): TGTGCCTGGAGTGTACGCGGCCGGGGGACTGAAGCTTTCTTT.

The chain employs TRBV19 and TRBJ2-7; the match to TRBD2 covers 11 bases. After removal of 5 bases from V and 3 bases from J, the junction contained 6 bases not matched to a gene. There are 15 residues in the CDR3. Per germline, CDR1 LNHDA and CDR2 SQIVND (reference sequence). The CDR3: CASSPGLAENYEQYV. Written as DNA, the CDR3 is TGTGCCAGTAGTCCGGGACTAGCGGAGAACTACGAGCAGTACGTC.

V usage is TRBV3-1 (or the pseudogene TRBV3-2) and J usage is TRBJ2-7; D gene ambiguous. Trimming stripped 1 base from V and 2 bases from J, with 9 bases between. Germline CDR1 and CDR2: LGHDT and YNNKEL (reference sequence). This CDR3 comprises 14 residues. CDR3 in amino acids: CASSQVGQTYEQYF. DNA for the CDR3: TGTGCCAGCAGCCAAGTTGGGCAGACCTACGAGCAGTACTTC.

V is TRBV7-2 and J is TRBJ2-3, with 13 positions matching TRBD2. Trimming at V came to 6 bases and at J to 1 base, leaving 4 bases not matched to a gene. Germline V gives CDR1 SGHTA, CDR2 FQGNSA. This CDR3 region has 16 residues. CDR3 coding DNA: TGTGCCAGCAGAATCGGGACTAGCGGGGGCACAGATACGCAGTATTTT. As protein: CASRIGTSGGTDTQYF.

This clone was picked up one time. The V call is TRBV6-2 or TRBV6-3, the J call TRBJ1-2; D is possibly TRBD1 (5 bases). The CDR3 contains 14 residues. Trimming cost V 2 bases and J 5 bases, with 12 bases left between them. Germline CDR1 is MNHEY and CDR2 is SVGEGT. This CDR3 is CASSYQGSIYGYTF. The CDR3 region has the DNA TGTGCCAGCAGTTACCAGGGATCTATTTATGGCTACACCTTC.

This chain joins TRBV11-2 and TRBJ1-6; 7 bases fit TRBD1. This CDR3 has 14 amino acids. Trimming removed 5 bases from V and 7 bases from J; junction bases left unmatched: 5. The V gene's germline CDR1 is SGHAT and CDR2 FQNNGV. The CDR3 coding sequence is TGTGCCAGCAGCCACAGGGGAAACAATTCACCCCTCCACTTT. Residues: CASSHRGNNSPLHF.

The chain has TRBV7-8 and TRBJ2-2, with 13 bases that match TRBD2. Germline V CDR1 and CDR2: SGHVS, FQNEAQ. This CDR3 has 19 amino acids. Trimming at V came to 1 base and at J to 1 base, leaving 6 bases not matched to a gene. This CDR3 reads CASSLDGLAGALNTGELFF. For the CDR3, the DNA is TGTGCCAGCAGCTTAGATGGACTAGCGGGAGCCCTGAACACCGGGGAGCTGTTTTTT.

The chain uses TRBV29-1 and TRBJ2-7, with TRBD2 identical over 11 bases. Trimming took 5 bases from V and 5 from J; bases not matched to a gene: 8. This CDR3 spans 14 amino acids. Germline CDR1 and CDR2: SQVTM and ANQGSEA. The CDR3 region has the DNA TGCAGCGTTCCCCTTGTAGCGGGAGGGCACGAGCAGTACTTC. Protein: CSVPLVAGGHEQYF.

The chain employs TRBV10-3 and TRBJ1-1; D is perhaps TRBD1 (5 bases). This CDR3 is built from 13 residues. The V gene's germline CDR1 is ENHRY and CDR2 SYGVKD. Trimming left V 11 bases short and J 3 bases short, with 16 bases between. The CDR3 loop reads CALQDGQDTEAFF. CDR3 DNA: TGTGCCCTGCAGGACGGACAAGACACTGAAGCTTTCTTT.

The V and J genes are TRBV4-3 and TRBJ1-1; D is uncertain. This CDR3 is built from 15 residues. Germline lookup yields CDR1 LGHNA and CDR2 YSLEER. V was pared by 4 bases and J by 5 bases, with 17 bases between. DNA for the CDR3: TGCGCCAGCAGCCCTCAACCGGGAGGACGGACTGAAGCTTTCTTT. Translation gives CASSPQPGGRTEAFF.

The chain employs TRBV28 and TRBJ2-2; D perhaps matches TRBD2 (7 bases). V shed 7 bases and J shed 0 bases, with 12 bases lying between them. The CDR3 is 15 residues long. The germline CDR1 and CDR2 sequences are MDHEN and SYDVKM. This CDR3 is CASTTGGANTGELFF. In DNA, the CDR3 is TGTGCCAGCACTACGGGGGGCGCGAACACCGGGGAGCTGTTTTTT.

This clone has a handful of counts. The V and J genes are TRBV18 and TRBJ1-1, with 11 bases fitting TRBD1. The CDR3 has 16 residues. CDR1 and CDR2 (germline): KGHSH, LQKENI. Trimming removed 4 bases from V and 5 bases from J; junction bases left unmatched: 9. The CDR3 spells CASSLGQGAGWTEAFF. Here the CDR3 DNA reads TGTGCCAGCTCACTAGGACAGGGGGCTGGATGGACTGAAGCTTTCTTT.

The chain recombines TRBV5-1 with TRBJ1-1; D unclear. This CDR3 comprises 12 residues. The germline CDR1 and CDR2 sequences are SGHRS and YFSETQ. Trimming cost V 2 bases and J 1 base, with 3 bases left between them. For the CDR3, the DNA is TGCGCCAGCAGCTTACAGAACACTGAAGCTTTCTTT. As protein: CASSLQNTEAFF.

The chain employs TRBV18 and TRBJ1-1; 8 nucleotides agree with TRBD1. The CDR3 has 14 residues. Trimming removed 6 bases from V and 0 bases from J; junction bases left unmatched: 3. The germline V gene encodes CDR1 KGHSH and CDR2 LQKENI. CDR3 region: CASSPTGVNTEAFF. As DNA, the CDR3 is TGTGCCAGCTCCCCGACAGGGGTGAACACTGAAGCTTTCTTT.

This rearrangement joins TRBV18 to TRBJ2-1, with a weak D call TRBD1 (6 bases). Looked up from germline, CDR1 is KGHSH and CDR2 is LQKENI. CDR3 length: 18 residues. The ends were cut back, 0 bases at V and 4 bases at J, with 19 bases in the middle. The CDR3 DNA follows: TGTGCCAGCTCACCACCGTCGGGGAGCAGGGGCACGTACAATGAGCAGTTCTTC. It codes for CASSPPSGSRGTYNEQFF. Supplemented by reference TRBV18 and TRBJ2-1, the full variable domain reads NAGVMQNPRHLVRRRGQEARLRCSPMKGHSHVYWYRQLPEEGLKFMVYLQKENIIDESGMPKERFSAEFPKEGPSILRIQQVVRGDSAAYFCASSPPSGSRGTYNEQFFGPGTRLTVL.

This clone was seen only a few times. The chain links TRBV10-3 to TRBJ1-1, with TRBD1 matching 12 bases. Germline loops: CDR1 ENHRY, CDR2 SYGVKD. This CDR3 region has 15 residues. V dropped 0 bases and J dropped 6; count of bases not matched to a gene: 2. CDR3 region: CAISESGQGASEAFF. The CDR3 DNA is TGTGCCATCAGTGAGTCGGGACAGGGGGCCTCTGAAGCTTTCTTT.

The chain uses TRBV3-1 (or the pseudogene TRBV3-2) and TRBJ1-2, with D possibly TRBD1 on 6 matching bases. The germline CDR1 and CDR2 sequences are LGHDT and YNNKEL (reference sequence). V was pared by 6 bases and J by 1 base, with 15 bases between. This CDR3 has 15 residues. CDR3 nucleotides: TGTGCCAGCAGTTTTCAGGGGTCCGATAACTATGGCTACACCTTC. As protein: CASSFQGSDNYGYTF.

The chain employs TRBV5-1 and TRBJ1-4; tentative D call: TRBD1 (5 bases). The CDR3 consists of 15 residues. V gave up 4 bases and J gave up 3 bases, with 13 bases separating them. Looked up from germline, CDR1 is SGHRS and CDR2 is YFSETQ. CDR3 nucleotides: TGCGCCAGCAGCCCCTGGGGGGACTCTAATGAAAAACTGTTTTTT. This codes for CASSPWGDSNEKLFF.

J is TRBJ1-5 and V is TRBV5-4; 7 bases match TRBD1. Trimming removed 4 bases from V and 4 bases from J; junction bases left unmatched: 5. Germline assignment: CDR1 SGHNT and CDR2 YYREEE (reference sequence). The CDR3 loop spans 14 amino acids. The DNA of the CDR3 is TGTGCCAGCAGCCAAGACAGGGCGAATCAGCCCCAGCATTTT. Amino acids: CASSQDRANQPQHF.

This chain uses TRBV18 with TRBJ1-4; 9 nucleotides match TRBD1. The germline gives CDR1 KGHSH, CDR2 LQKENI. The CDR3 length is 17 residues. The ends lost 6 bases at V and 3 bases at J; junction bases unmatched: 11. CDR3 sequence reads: CASSARTGEDANEKLFF. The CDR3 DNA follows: TGTGCCAGCTCGGCTCGGACAGGGGAAGACGCTAATGAAAAACTGTTTTTT.

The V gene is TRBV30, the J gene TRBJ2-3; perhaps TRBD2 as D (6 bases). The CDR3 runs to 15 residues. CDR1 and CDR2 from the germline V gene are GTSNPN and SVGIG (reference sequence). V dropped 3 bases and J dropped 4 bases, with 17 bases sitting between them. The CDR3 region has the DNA TGTGCCTGGAGCGAACTGGGGGGTCGTGCAGATACGCAGTATTTT. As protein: CAWSELGGRADTQYF. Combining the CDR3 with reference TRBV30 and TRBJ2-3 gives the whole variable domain SQTIHQWPATLVQPVGSPLSLECTVEGTSNPNLYWYRQAAGRGLQLLFYSVGIGQISSEVPQNLSASRPQDRQFILSSKKLLLSDSGFYLCAWSELGGRADTQYFGPGTRLTVL.

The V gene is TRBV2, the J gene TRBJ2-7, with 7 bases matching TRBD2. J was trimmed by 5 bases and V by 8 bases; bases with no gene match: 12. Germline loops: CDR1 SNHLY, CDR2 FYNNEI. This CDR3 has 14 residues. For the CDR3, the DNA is TGTGCCAGCTCGGAAGCGGGGACCCCGGACGAGCAGTACGTC. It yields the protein CASSEAGTPDEQYV.

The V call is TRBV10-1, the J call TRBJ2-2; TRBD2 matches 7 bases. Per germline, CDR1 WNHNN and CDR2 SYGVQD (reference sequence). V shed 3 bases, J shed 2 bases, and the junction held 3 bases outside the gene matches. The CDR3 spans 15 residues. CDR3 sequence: CASSDKRENTGELFF. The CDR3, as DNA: TGCGCCAGCAGTGACAAGCGGGAAAACACCGGGGAGCTGTTTTTT.

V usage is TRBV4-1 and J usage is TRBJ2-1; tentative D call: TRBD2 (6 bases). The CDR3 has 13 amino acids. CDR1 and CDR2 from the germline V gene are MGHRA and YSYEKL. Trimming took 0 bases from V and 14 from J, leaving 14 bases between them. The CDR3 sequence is CASSQDVLAHEFF. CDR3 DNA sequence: TGCGCCAGCAGCCAAGATGTACTAGCCCACGAGTTCTTC.